Listed below are T cell receptor beta chains from one sample, sequenced in a study of monozygotic twins with cystic fibrosis. Assay used: immunoSEQ multiplex PCR; TCRdb lists only in-frame clones, some missing. The sample has 30,000 to 35,000 clones, about 96% seen once. Specimen: blood. These receptors were taken from a girl aged 2 to 9 with cystic fibrosis. Both conserved end residues are part of each CDR3. The D gene is left open where the match is weak. Clone size is not always given. Where it is, it says once, few, many or a class for expanded clones.

d_call clone_size j_call v_call cdr3_nt cdr3_aa
. . TRBJ1-1 TRBV5-1 TGCGCCAGCAGCTTGGGAGTGGGGGCGAGTGACACTGAAGCTTTCTTT CASSLGVGASDTEAFF
. . TRBJ2-7 TRBV7-7 TGTGCCAGCAGCGCGGGACCCGAAGGCTACGAGCAGTACTTC CASSAGPEGYEQYF
. . TRBJ2-2 TRBV5-1 TGCGCCAGCAGCACAGGGACGTCAGCCGGGGAGCTGTTTTTT CASSTGTSAGELFF
. . TRBJ1-5 TRBV7-9 TGTGCCAGCAGCTTATCTGCAGGGGCGAGGAATCAGCCCCAGCATTTT CASSLSAGARNQPQHF
. once TRBJ1-4 TRBV6-1 TGTGCCAGCAGTGAAAGGCCAGCCGAAAAACTGTTTTTT CASSERPAEKLFF
TRBD2 once TRBJ2-7 TRBV5-4 TGTGCCAGCAGCTCTAGCGGGAGTTACTACGAGCAGTACTTC CASSSSGSYYEQYF
. . TRBJ1-6 TRBV19 TGTGCCAGTAGTATATTTATCGGGAGGAGAGAGGGACCCCTCCACTTT CASSIFIGRREGPLHF
TRBD1 . TRBJ2-7 TRBV2 TGTGCCAGCAATACCGGGGGACAGGGAACTACCTACGAGCAGTACTTC CASNTGGQGTTYEQYF
TRBD2 once TRBJ2-2 TRBV9 TGTGCCAGCAGCGTGGTCGGACTAGCGGGAGGGGTCACCGGGGAGCTGTTTTTT CASSVVGLAGGVTGELFF
TRBD1 . TRBJ1-1 TRBV19 TGTGCCAGTAGTATCAAAGGGGACAGGGGCGCGAACACTGAAGCTTTCTTT CASSIKGDRGANTEAFF
. . TRBJ2-2 TRBV5-1 TGCGCCAGCAGCTTGGCCAGGGGGAACACCGGGGAGCTGTTTTTT CASSLARGNTGELFF
. once TRBJ2-5 TRBV6-6 TGTGCCAGCAGTCCTAGTGGGGGGCTGAGGGAGACCCAGTACTTC CASSPSGGLRETQYF